These T cell receptor beta chains were read from a single sample in a study of shared clonotypes between healthy human individuals. The table came from immunoSEQ multiplex PCR; TCRdb's copy has only in-frame clones and leaves some out. The sample carries about 2.4 million clones, roughly 92% recorded once. Material for sequencing was naive CD4+ T cells sorted from blood. The receptor set was obtained from a man aged 18 to 30 in good health. The CDR3 runs from the conserved cysteine through the conserved F or W. D genes are given only for firm matches. Not all rows give a size; the values are once, few, many and, for expanded clones, a class.

TRBJ2-1	TRBD2	once	TRBV7-8	TGTGCCAGCAGGTCATCTAGCGGCGAGCAGTTCTTC	CASRSSSGEQFF
TRBJ2-7	.	.	TRBV19	TGTGCCAGTAGTAGAGAGGGCTACGAGCAGTACTTC	CASSREGYEQYF
TRBJ2-5	TRBD1	.	TRBV5-4	TGTGCCAGCAGCCGCACAGGGGGTAGGTCCCGGGAGACCCAGTACTTC	CASSRTGGRSRETQYF
TRBJ2-5	.	.	TRBV6-5	TGTGCCACCTCTCGGGGGTTCGAAGAGACCCAGTACTTC	CATSRGFEETQYF
TRBJ2-7	TRBD2	.	TRBV29-1	TGCAGCGTTGAAGATCGGCTAGCGGGGGAGCAGTACTTC	CSVEDRLAGEQYF
TRBJ1-2	.	once	TRBV19	TGTGCCAGTAGTAGATCACAGACGGGGAACTATGGCTACACCTTC	CASSRSQTGNYGYTF
TRBJ1-4	TRBD1	.	TRBV6-5	TGTGCCAGCAGTTACGACAGGGGGTGGGAAAAACTGTTTTTT	CASSYDRGWEKLFF
TRBJ2-7	TRBD1	.	TRBV19	TGTGCCAGTAGTTGGGACAGGGGAGCCTACGAGCAGTACTTC	CASSWDRGAYEQYF
TRBJ2-2	.	.	TRBV9	TGTGCCAGCAGCGTAGAGTCCCGGGTCACCGGGGAGCTGTTTTTT	CASSVESRVTGELFF
TRBJ2-2	.	.	TRBV28	TGTGCCAGCAGTCCCCGCTCGGGGGCTAATCTTGATCGGGTGACCGGGGAGCTGTTTTTT	CASSPRSGANLDRVTGELFF
TRBJ2-7	TRBD1	.	TRBV6-5	TGTGCCAGCAGTTGGGCCGGGACAGGGGAACGGGAGCAGTACTTC	CASSWAGTGEREQYF
TRBJ2-1	.	.	TRBV21-1	TGTGCCAGCAGCAAAGGGCCCTACAATGAGCAGTTCTTC	CASSKGPYNEQFF
TRBJ1-3	.	.	TRBV2	TGTGCCAGCAGTTTGGGACAAGGAAACACCATATATTTT	CASSLGQGNTIYF
TRBJ1-6	TRBD1	.	TRBV5-1	TGCGCCAGCAGCTTGGAGGTACAGGGGAAAACTTATAATTCACCCCTCCACTTT	CASSLEVQGKTYNSPLHF
TRBJ1-1	.	.	TRBV7-8	TGTGCCAGCAGCTTGCTCGGGGGGCGAGGGATGAACACTGAAGCTTTCTTT	CASSLLGGRGMNTEAFF
TRBJ2-1	.	.	TRBV4-1	TGCGCCAGCAGCCAGTCCGGGGGGACAGGTTTTAGGAATGAGCAGTTCTTC	CASSQSGGTGFRNEQFF
TRBJ1-6	TRBD1	.	TRBV18	TGTGCCAGCTCACCAAGGACAGGGGGCGAAAATTCACCCCTCCACTTT	CASSPRTGGENSPLHF
TRBJ2-7	.	.	TRBV6-5	TGTGCCAGCAGCCCCGATTTAGGTGAAGGGGGGCAGTACTTC	CASSPDLGEGGQYF
TRBJ1-6	.	.	TRBV6-5	TGTGCCAGCAGACTCGCGGGGTATAATTCACCCCTCCACTTT	CASRLAGYNSPLHF
TRBJ2-2	.	.	TRBV2	TGTGCCAGCTCCCGCCGGGAGCTGTTTTTT	CASSRRELFF
TRBJ1-2	TRBD1	.	TRBV9	TGTGCCAGCAGCGTAGCAGGGACAGTTCGCTATGGCTACACCTTC	CASSVAGTVRYGYTF
TRBJ1-1	.	.	TRBV4-1	TGCGCCAGCAGCCAAGGTTACGGGGTGCCCACTGAAGCTTTCTTT	CASSQGYGVPTEAFF
TRBJ2-3	TRBD2	.	TRBV2	TGTGCCAGCAGTGGGTGGCTAGCGGGGGGGCCGACAGATACGCAGTATTTT	CASSGWLAGGPTDTQYF
TRBJ2-2	.	.	TRBV6-5	TGTGCCAGCGGAACAGAGGGCACCGGGGAGCTGTTTTTT	CASGTEGTGELFF
TRBJ2-2	TRBD1	.	TRBV9	TGTGCCAGCAGCGTAGACAGGGGGGCGAACACCGGGGAGCTGTTTTTT	CASSVDRGANTGELFF
TRBJ2-5	.	.	TRBV6-1	TGTGCCAGCAGTGAATTGGTAGCCGGTAATGCGGAGACCCAGTACTTC	CASSELVAGNAETQYF